These 9 T cell receptor beta chains originate from one sample sequenced in a study of cytomegalovirus exposure and HLA in healthy donors. PCR amplification relied on 60 Vbeta primers (plus 13 Jbeta primers). Measured with immunoSEQ multiplex PCR; TCRdb has only the in-frame clones, and not every one. The sample has some 140,000 clones; about 77% are singletons. Source material: PBMCs. The source is a man aged 50 or older in good health and CMV-seronegative.

This chain uses TRBV28 with TRBJ2-7; 7 bases align to TRBD1. This CDR3 is 16 amino acids long. Germline CDR1 MDHEN, CDR2 SYDVKM. The trim removed 6 bases at V and 2 bases at J, leaving 13 bases unmatched. CDR3: CASRPWDRSPTYEQYF. The DNA for the CDR3 is TGTGCCAGCAGACCGTGGGACAGATCACCAACCTACGAGCAGTACTTC. Combining the CDR3 with reference TRBV28 and TRBJ2-7 gives the whole variable domain DVKVTQSSRYLVKRTGEKVFLECVQDMDHENMFWYRQDPGLGLRLIYFSYDVKMKEKGDIPEGYSVSREKKERFSLILESASTNQTSMYLCASRPWDRSPTYEQYFGPGTRLTVT.

The CDR3 DNA reads as TGCAGCGTTGAAGTTAGCGGGAGGGACAATGAGCAGTTCTTC. This encodes CSVEVSGRDNEQFF. The chain links TRBV29-1 to TRBJ2-1; 11 positions match TRBD2. V dropped 1 base and J dropped 5; count of bases not matched to a gene: 1. This CDR3 comprises 14 residues. Germline assignment: CDR1 SQVTM and CDR2 ANQGSEA.

The CDR3 sequence is CATSRDGRGRNTEAFF. The CDR3 coding sequence is TGTGCCACCAGCAGAGATGGTAGGGGGCGGAACACTGAAGCTTTCTTT. The chain uses TRBV15 and TRBJ1-1; 7 bases line up with TRBD1. Per the germline V gene, CDR1 is LNHNV and CDR2 is YYDKDF (reference sequence). This CDR3 spans 16 amino acids. V dropped 0 bases and J dropped 1; count of bases not matched to a gene: 5.

CDR3 coding DNA: TGTGCCAGCAGCTCCCCGGGAGAAGTAAGCAATGAGCAGTTCTTC. This translates into CASSSPGEVSNEQFF. This rearrangement joins TRBV5-4 to TRBJ2-1; TRBD2 might be the D (6 bases). CDR1 is SGHNT and CDR2 is YYREEE in the germline V gene (reference sequence). This CDR3 spans 15 amino acids. Deletions cut 3 bases from V and 6 bases from J, with 16 bases between.

This chain uses TRBV11-2 with TRBJ2-7, with D unclear. Germline-derived CDR1 and CDR2 are SGHAT and FQNNGV. V was cut by 0 bases and J by 0 bases, with 6 bases left in between. The CDR3 has 14 residues. The CDR3 DNA reads TGTGCCAGCAGCTTAGATCAGGCCTCCTACGAGCAGTACTTC. This gives the protein CASSLDQASYEQYF.

The chain combines TRBV4-1 with TRBJ2-2, with 7 bases matching TRBD2. With 4 bases clipped from V and 7 bases from J, the junction kept 12 bases outside the gene matches. This CDR3 has 16 residues. Looked up from germline, CDR1 is MGHRA and CDR2 is YSYEKL. This chain's CDR3 is CASSLEASGASGELFF. The DNA of the CDR3 is TGCGCCAGCAGCCTGGAGGCTAGCGGAGCCAGCGGGGAGCTGTTTTTT.

The chain joins TRBV28 to TRBJ2-6, with TRBD1 matching 9 bases. The germline V gene has CDR1 MDHEN and CDR2 SYDVKM. There are 17 residues in the CDR3. Trimming at V came to 9 bases and at J to 0 bases, leaving 9 bases not matched to a gene. CDR3 sequence: CASWGTGPISGANVLTF. In DNA, the CDR3 is TGTGCCAGTTGGGGGACAGGGCCAATCTCTGGGGCCAACGTCCTGACTTTC.

V usage is TRBV18 and J usage is TRBJ2-5, with 14 bases lining up with TRBD2. This CDR3 contains 16 residues. Germline V lookup: CDR1 KGHSH, CDR2 LQKENI. V was clipped by 2 bases and J by 4 bases; unmatched bases: 3. Here the CDR3 DNA reads TGTGCCAGCTCACCAGGGACTAGCGGGAGAGGAGAGACCCAGTACTTC. It specifies CASSPGTSGRGETQYF.

The chain employs TRBV6-1 and TRBJ2-1, with 9 bases lining up with TRBD2. From germline, CDR1 is MNHNS and CDR2 SASEGT. J gave up 4 bases and V 8 bases, and 3 bases lay outside the gene matches. The CDR3 length is 13 residues. The CDR3, as DNA: TGTGCCAGCCGGACTAGCGCATACAATGAGCAGTTCTTC. Residues: CASRTSAYNEQFF.